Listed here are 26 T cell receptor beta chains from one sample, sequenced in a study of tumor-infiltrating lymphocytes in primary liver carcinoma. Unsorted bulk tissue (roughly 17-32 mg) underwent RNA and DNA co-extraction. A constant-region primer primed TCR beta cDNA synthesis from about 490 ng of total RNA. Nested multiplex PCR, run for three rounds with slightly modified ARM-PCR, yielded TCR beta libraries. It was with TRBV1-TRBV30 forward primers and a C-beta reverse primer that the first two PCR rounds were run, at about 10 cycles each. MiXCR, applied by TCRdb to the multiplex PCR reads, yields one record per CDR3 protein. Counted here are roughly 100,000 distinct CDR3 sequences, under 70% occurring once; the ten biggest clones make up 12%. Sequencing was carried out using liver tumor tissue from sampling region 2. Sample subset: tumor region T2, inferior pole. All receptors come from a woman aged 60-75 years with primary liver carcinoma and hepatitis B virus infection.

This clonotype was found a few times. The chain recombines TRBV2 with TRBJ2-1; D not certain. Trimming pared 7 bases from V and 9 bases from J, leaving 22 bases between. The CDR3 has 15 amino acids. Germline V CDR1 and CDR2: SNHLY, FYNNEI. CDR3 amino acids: CASTKASRQHGEQFF. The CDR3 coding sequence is TGTGCCAGCACGAAGGCTTCCAGGCAGCACGGTGAGCAGTTCTTC.

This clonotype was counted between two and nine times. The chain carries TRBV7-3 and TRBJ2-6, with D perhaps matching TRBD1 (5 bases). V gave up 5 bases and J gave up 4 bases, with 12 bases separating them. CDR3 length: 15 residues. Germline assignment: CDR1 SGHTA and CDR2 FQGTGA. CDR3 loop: CASSLQVTGANVLTF. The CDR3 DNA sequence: TGTGCCAGCAGCCTACAGGTTACCGGGGCCAACGTCCTGACTTTC.

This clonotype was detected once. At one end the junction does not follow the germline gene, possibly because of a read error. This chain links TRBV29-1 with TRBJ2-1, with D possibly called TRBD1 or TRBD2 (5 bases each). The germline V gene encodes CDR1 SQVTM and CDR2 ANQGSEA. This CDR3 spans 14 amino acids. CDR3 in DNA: TGCAGAGTTGACCTTGAGGGTAGGGGAAATGAGCAGTTCTTC. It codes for CRVDLEGRGNEQFF.

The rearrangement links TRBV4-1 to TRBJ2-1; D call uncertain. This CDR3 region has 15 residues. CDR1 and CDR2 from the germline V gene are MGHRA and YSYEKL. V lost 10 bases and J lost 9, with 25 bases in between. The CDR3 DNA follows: TGCGCCATTAGCCAAGATTCGGCAGAGTACCTTGAGCAGTTCTTC. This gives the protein CAISQDSAEYLEQFF.

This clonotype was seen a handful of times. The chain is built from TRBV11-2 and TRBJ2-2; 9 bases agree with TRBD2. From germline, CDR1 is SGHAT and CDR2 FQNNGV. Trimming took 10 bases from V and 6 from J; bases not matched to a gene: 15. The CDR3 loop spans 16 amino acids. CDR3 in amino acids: CANSAGTSRVAGELFF. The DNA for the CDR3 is TGTGCCAACAGTGCAGGGACTAGCAGGGTAGCCGGGGAGCTGTTTTTT.

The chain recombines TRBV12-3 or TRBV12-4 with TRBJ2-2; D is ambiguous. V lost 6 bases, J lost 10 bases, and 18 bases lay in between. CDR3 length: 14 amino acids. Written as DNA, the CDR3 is TGTGCCAGCAGCGGCTTTCGGAACACAGAGGAGCTGTTTTTT. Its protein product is CASSGFRNTEELFF.

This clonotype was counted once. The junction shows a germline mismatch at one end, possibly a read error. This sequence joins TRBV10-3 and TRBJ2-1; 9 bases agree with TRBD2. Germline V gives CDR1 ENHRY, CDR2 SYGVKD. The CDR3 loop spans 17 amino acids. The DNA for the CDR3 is TGTGCCATCAGTCCCCTTCATCTTAGCGGGAGATACAATGAGCGGTTCTTC. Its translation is CAISPLHLSGRYNERFF.

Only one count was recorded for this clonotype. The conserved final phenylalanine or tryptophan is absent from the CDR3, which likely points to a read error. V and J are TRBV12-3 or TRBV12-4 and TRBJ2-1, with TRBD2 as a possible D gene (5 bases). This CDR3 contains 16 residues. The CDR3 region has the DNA TGTGCTAGCAGTCCCCCTGTTTCTAGCTTCAACAATGAGCAGTTCCTC. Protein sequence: CASSPPVSSFNNEQFL.

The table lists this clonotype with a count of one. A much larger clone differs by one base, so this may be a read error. The CDR3: CDWSFPTGIPYEQYF. CDR3 in DNA: TGTGACTGGAGTTTCCCGACAGGGATTCCCTACGAGCAGTACTTC. The chain uses TRBV30 and TRBJ2-7; 7 bases line up with TRBD1. The CDR3 has 15 amino acids. The germline V gene has CDR1 GTSNPN and CDR2 SVGIG (reference sequence).

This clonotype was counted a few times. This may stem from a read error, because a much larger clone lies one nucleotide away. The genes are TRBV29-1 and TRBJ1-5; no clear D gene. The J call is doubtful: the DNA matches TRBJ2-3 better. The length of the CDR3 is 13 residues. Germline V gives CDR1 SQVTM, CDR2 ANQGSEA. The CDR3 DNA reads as TGCAGCGTTGCAACCAGCTCTAATCAGCCCCAGTATTTT. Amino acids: CSVATSSNQPQYF.

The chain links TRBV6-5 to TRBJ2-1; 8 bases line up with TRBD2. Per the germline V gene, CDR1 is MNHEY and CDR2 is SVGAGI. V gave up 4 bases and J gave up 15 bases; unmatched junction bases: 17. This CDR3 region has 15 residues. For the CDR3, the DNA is TGTGCCAGCAGTTCACTAGCGGCAGGAATGAATAAGCTGTTCTTC. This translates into CASSSLAAGMNKLFF.

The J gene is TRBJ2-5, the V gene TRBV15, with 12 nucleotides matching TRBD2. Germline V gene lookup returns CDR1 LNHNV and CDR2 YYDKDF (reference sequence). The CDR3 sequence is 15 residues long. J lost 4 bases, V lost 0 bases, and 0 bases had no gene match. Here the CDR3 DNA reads TGTGCCACCAGCAGAGAGGGACTAGCGGGAGAGACCCAGTACTTC. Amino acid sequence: CATSREGLAGETQYF.

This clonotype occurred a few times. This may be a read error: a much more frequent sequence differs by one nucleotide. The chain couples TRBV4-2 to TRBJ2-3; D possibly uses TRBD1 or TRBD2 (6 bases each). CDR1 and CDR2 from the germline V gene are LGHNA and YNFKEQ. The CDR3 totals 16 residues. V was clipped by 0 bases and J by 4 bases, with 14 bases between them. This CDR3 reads CASSQDGMGGADTQYF. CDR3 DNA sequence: TGTGCCAGCAGCCAAGACGGGATGGGGGGCGCAGATACGCAGTATTTT.

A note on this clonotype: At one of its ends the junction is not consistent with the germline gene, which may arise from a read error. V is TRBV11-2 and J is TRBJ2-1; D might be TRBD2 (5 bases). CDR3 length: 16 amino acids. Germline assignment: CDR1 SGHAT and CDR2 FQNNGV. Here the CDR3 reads CVSSRLNHEVANGQFF. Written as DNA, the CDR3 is TGTGTCAGCAGCCGACTAAACCACGAGGTTGCCAATGGGCAGTTCTTC.

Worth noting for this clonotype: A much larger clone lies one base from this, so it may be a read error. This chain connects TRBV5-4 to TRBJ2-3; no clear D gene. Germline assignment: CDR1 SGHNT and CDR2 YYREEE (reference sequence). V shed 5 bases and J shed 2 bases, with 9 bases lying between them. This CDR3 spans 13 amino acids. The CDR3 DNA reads TGTGCCAGCAGTATCGACCCCACAGATACGCAGTATTTT. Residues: CASSIDPTDTQYF. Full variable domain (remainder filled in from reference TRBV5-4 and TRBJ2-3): ETGVTQSPTHLIKTRGQQVTLRCSSQSGHNTVSWYQQALGQGPQFIFQYYREEENGRGNFPPRFSGLQFPNYSSELNVNALELDDSALYLCASSIDPTDTQYFGPGTRLTVL.

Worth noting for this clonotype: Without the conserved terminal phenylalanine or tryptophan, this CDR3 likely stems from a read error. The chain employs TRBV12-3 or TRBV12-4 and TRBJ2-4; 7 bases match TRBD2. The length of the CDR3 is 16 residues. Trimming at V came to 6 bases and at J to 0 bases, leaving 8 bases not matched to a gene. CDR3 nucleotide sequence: TGTGCCAGCAGACCCGGGACTACTAAAGCCAAAAACATTCAGTACCTA. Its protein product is CASRPGTTKAKNIQYL.

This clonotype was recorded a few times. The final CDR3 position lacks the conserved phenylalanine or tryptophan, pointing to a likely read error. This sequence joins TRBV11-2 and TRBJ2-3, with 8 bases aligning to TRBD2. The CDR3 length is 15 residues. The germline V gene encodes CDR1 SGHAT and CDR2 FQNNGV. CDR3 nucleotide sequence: TGTGCCAGCAGCTCGGGGTTAGCGGGACCAGACACGCAGTATTTA. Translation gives CASSSGLAGPDTQYL.

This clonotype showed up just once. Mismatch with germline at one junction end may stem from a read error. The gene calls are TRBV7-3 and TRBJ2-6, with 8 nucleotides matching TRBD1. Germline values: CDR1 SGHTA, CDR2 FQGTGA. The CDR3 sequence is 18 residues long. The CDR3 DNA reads TGTACCAGCAGCTTAACGGTCCAGGGGGCAAGTGGGGCCAACGTCCTGACTTTC. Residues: CTSSLTVQGASGANVLTF. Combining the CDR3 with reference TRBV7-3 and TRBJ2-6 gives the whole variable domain GAGVSQTPSNKVTEKGKYVELRCDPISGHTALYWYRQSLGQGPEFLIYFQGTGAADDSGLPNDRFFAVRPEGSVSTLKIQRTERGDSAVYLCTSSLTVQGASGANVLTFGAGSRLTVL.

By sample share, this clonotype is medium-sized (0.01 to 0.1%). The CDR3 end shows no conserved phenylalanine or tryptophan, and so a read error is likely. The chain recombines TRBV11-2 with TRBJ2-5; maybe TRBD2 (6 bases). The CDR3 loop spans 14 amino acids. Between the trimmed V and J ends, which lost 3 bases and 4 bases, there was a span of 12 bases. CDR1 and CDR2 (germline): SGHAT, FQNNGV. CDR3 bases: TGTGCCAGCAGCTTCTACCAAGCGGGAGAGACCCAGTACTCC. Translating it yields CASSFYQAGETQYS.

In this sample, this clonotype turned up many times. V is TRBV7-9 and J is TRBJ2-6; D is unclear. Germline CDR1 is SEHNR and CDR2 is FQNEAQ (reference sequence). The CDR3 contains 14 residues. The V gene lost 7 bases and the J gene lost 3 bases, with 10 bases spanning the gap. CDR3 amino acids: CASTESGGANVLTF. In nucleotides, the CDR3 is TGTGCCAGCACAGAATCCGGTGGGGCCAACGTCCTGACTTTC.

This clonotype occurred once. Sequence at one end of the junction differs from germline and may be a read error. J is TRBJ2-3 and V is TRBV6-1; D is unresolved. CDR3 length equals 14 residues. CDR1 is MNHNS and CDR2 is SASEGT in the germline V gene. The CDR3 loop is CTSSADKARDTQYF. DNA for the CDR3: TGTACCAGCAGTGCTGACAAGGCAAGGGATACGCAGTATTTT.

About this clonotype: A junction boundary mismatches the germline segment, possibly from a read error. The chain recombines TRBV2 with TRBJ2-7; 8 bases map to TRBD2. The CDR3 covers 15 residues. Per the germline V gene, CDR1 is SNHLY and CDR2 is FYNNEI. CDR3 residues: CASSGSSGSSHEQHF. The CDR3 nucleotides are TGTGCCAGCAGTGGGTCGAGCGGGAGTTCCCACGAGCAGCACTTC. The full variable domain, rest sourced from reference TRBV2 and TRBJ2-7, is EPEVTQTPSHQVTQMGQEVILRCVPISNHLYFYWYRQILGQKVEFLVSFYNNEISEKSEIFDDQFSVERPDGSNFTLKIRSTKLEDSAMYFCASSGSSGSSHEQHFGPGTRLTVT.

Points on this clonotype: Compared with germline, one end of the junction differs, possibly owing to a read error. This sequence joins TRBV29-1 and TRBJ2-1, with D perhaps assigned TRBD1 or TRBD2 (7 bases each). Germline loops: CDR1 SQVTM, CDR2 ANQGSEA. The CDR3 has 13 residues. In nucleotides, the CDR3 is TGCAGCGTTGTCTGGACTAGGGGGCTTGAGCAGTTTTTC. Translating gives CSVVWTRGLEQFF.

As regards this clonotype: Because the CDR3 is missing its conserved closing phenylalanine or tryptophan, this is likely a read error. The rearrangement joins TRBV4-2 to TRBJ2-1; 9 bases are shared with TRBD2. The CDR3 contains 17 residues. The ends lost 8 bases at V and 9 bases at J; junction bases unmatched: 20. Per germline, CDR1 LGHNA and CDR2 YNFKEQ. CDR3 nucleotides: TGTGCCAGCTGTCAAGATTGGCTAGCGGGATATTGGGGTGAGCAGTTCTTA. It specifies CASCQDWLAGYWGEQFL.

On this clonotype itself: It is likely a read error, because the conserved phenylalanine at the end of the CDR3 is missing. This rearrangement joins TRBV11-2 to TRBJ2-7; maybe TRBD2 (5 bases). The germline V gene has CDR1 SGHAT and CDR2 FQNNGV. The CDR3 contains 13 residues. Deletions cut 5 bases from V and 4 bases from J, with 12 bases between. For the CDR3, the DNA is TGTGCCAGCAGCAGAGCCCTAGCATACGAGCAGTACTCC. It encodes CASSRALAYEQYS.

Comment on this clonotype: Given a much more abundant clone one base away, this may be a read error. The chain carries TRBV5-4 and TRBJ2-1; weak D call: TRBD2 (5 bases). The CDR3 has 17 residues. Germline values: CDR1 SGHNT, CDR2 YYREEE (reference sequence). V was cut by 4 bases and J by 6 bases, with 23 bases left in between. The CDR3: CASSAMAGNSVVNEQFF. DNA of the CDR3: TGTGCCAGCAGCGCCATGGCCGGGAATAGCGTAGTCAATGAGCAGTTCTTC.